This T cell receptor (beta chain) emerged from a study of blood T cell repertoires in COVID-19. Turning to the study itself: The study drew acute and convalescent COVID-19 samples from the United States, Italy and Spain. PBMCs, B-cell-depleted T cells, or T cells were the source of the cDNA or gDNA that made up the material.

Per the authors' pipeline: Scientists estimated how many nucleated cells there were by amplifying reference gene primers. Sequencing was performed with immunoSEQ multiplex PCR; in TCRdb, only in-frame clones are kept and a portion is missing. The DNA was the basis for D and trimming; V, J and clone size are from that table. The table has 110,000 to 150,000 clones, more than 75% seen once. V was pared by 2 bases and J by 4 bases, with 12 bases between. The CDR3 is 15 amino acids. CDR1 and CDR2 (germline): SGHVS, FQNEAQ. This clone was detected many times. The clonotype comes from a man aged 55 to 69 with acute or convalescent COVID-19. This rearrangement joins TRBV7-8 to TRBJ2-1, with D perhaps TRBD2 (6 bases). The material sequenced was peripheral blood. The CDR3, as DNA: TGTGCCAGCAGCTTATATCGGGGGTCGTACAATGAGCAGTTCTTC. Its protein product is CASSLYRGSYNEQFF.